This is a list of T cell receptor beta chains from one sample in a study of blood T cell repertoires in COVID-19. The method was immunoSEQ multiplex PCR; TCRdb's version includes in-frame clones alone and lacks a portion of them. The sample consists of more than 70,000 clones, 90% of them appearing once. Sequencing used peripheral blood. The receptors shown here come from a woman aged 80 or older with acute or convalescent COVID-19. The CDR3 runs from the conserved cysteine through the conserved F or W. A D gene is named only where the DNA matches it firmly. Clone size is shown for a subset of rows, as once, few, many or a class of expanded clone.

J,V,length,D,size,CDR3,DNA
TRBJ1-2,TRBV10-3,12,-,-,CAISEEGYGYTF,TGTGCCATCAGTGAAGAGGGTTATGGCTACACCTTC
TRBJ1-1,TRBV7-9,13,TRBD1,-,CASGFRDRAVAFF,TGTGCCAGCGGATTCCGGGACAGGGCTGTAGCTTTCTTT
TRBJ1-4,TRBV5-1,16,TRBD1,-,CASSLASQGGKGKLFF,TGCGCCAGCAGCTTGGCGTCCCAGGGGGGCAAGGGAAAACTGTTTTTT
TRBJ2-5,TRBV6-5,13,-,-,CATRVAGQETQYF,TGTGCCACCCGCGTGGCGGGCCAAGAGACCCAGTACTTC
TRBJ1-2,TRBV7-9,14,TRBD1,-,CASSRGQGAFGYTF,TGTGCCAGCAGCCGCGGACAGGGGGCATTTGGCTACACCTTC
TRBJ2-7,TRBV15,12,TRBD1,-,CATSRDGAGQAF,TGTGCCACCAGCAGAGATGGGGCAGGACAGGCCTTC
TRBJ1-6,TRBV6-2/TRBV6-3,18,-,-,CASSYSRLRSSYNSPLHF,TGTGCCAGCAGTTACTCACGACTTAGGAGCTCCTATAATTCACCCCTCCACTTT
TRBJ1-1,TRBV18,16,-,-,CASSLDQGGLNTEAFF,TGTGCCAGCTCACTCGATCAGGGAGGGCTGAACACTGAAGCTTTCTTT
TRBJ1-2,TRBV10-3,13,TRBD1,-,CATEDRGLYGYTF,TGTGCCACAGAGGACAGGGGACTCTATGGCTACACCTTC
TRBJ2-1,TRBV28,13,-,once,CASSLNSNNEQFF,TGTGCCAGCAGTCTTAACTCCAACAATGAGCAGTTCTTC
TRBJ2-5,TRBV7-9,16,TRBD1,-,CASSLVSGQGLETQYF,TGTGCCAGCAGCTTAGTTTCGGGACAGGGATTAGAGACCCAGTACTTC